These T cell receptor beta chains were read from a single sample in a study of T cells after yellow fever vaccination. One entry per CDR3 protein results from TCRdb running MiXCR on the 5' RACE reads. The sample lists roughly 520,000 distinct CDR3 sequences; roughly 22% were seen once. Sample: PBMCs, taken approximately 22 days after the first yellow fever vaccination. These receptors originate from a man between 18 and 35 years old who received the YFV17D yellow fever vaccine. Each CDR3 is given with its conserved first and last residue. A D gene is named only where the DNA matches it firmly. Clone size appears in some rows only: once, few, many, or a class for an expanded clone.

J gene	D gene	CDR3 length	clone size	V gene	CDR3 protein	CDR3 DNA
TRBJ2-7	TRBD1	12	NA	TRBV20-1	CSAREDRVEQYF	TGCAGTGCTAGAGAGGACAGGGTCGAGCAGTACTTC
TRBJ1-3	NA	13	few	TRBV6-1	CASSGGPGNTIYF	TGTGCCAGCAGCGGGGGCCCGGGAAACACCATATATTTT
TRBJ2-3	NA	14	NA	TRBV24-1	CATTPGVSTDTQYF	TGTGCCACCACCCCCGGGGTATCCACAGATACGCAGTATTTT
TRBJ2-2	NA	14	NA	TRBV5-4	CATETGSNTGELFF	TGTGCCACCGAGACTGGTTCGAACACCGGGGAGCTGTTTTTT
TRBJ1-5	TRBD1	15	NA	TRBV7-9	CASSLEWDRDQPQHF	TGTGCCAGCAGCTTAGAATGGGACAGGGATCAGCCCCAGCATTTT
TRBJ1-2	TRBD1	15	NA	TRBV14	CASSPGTGGGYGYTF	TGTGCCAGCAGCCCGGGGACAGGGGGTGGCTATGGCTACACCTTC
TRBJ2-3	TRBD2	18	few	TRBV6-5	CASSYRITSGGALNTQYF	TGTGCCAGCAGCTACAGAATTACCAGCGGGGGGGCGTTAAATACGCAGTATTTT
TRBJ1-2	TRBD1	16	few	TRBV7-2	CASSPSRDRVDDGYTF	TGTGCCAGCAGCCCTAGTCGGGACAGGGTTGACGATGGCTACACCTTC
TRBJ2-1	TRBD2	15	NA	TRBV5-8	CASSFGTSGGSEQFF	TGTGCCAGCAGCTTCGGGACTAGCGGGGGGTCTGAGCAGTTCTTC
TRBJ2-3	NA	15	few	TRBV12-3/TRBV12-4	CASSPRSSRADTQYF	TGTGCCAGCAGTCCCAGGAGCTCCAGAGCAGATACGCAGTATTTT
TRBJ2-3	NA	15	NA	TRBV29-1	CSVEKGLSFTDTQYF	TGCAGCGTTGAGAAGGGGTTAAGTTTCACAGATACGCAGTATTTT
TRBJ2-7	NA	13	few	TRBV11-2	CASSLMWQSEQYF	TGTGCCAGCAGCTTAATGTGGCAGAGCGAGCAGTACTTC
TRBJ2-1	NA	13	NA	TRBV5-6	CASSPDLYVEQFF	TGTGCCAGCAGCCCTGATTTATATGTTGAGCAGTTCTTC
TRBJ1-5	TRBD1	18	NA	TRBV18	CASSLGQGPSYSNQPQHF	TGTGCCAGCTCACTGGGACAGGGGCCGAGTTATAGCAATCAGCCCCAGCATTTT
TRBJ2-3	NA	12	NA	TRBV10-3	CAISEQIDTQYF	TGTGCCATCAGTGAGCAGATAGATACGCAGTATTTT
TRBJ1-4	TRBD1	15	NA	TRBV6-1	CASAGTGLPNEKLFF	TGTGCCAGCGCCGGGACAGGACTCCCTAATGAAAAACTGTTTTTT
TRBJ1-2	NA	13	few	TRBV29-1	CSDLKDRRYGYTF	TGCAGCGATCTGAAAGACAGGCGGTATGGCTACACCTTC
TRBJ2-3	NA	16	NA	TRBV5-1	CASSLPATLFTDTQYF	TGCGCCAGCAGCTTACCAGCGACTCTATTCACAGATACGCAGTATTTT
TRBJ2-2	TRBD1	16	once	TRBV18	CASSPRGTGKTGELFF	TGTGCCAGCTCACCACGAGGGACAGGGAAGACCGGGGAGCTGTTTTTT
TRBJ2-5	NA	15	NA	TRBV9	CASSVEVSGAETQYF	TGTGCCAGCAGCGTAGAAGTTTCGGGGGCGGAGACCCAGTACTTC
TRBJ1-1	NA	16	NA	TRBV7-9	CASSLGGALSITEAFF	TGTGCCAGCAGCTTAGGCGGGGCTTTATCTATCACTGAAGCTTTCTTT
TRBJ1-1	NA	20	NA	TRBV18	CASSPMDGGPVSYMNTEAFF	TGTGCCAGCTCACCAATGGACGGGGGGCCAGTCTCCTACATGAACACTGAAGCTTTCTTT